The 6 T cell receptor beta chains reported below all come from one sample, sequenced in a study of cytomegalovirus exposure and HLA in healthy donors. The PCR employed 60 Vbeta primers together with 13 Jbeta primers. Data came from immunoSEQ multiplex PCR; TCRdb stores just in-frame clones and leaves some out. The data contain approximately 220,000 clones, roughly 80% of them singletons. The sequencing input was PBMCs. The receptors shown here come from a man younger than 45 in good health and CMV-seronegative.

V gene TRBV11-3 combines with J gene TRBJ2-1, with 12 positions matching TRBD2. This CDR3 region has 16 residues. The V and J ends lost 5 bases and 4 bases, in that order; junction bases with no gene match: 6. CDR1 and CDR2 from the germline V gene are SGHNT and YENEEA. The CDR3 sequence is CASSKRTSGEYNEQFF. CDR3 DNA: TGTGCCAGCAGCAAACGGACTAGCGGGGAGTACAATGAGCAGTTCTTC.

This CDR3 is CASSPRDRGSWGYTF. The CDR3 bases are TGCGCCAGCAGCCCCCGGGACAGGGGTTCGTGGGGCTACACCTTC. V gene TRBV4-1 combines with J gene TRBJ1-2, with 10 nucleotides matching TRBD1. In germline, CDR1 is MGHRA, CDR2 YSYEKL. CDR3 size: 15 residues. J lost 8 bases, V lost 4 bases, and 10 bases had no gene match.

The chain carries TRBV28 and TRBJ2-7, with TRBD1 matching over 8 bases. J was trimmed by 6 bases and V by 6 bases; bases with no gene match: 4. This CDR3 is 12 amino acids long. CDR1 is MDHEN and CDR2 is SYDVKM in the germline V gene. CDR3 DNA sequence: TGTGCCAGCAGCCTCGGACAGGGCGAGCAGTACTTC. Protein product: CASSLGQGEQYF.

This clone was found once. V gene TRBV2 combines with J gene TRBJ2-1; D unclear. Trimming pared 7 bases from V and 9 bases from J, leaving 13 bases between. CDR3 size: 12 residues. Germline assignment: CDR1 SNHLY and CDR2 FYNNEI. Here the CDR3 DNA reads TGTGCCAGCACCTCCGTAACGAGTGAGCAGTTCTTC. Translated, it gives CASTSVTSEQFF.

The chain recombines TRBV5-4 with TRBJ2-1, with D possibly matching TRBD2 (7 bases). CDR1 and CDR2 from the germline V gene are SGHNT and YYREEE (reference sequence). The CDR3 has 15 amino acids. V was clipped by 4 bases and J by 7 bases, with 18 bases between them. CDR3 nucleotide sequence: TGTGCCAGCAGCCCGAAGGGGGGGCTGGGGAATGAGCAGTTCTTC. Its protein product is CASSPKGGLGNEQFF.

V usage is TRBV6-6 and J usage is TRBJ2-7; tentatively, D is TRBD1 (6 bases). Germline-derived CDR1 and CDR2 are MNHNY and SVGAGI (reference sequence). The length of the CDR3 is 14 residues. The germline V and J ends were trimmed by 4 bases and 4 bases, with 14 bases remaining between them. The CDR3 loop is CASSFFEGGYEQYF. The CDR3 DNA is TGTGCCAGCAGTTTTTTCGAAGGGGGTTACGAGCAGTACTTC.